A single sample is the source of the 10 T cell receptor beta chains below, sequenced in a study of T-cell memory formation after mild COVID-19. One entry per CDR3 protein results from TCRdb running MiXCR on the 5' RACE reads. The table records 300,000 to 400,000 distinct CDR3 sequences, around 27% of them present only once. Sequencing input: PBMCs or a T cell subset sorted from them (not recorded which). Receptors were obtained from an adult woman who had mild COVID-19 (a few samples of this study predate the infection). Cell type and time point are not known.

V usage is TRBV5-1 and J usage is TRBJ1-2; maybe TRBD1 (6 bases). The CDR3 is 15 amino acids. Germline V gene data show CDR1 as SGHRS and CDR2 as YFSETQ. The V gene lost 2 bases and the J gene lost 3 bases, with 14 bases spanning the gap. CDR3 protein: CASSFEQGGDYGYTF. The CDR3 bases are TGCGCCAGCAGCTTCGAACAGGGTGGCGACTATGGCTACACCTTC. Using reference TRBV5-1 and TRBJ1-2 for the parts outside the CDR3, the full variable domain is KAGVTQTPRYLIKTRGQQVTLSCSPISGHRSVSWYQQTPGQGLQFLFEYFSETQRNKGNFPGRFSGRQFSNSRSEMNVSTLELGDSALYLCASSFEQGGDYGYTFGSGTRLTVV.

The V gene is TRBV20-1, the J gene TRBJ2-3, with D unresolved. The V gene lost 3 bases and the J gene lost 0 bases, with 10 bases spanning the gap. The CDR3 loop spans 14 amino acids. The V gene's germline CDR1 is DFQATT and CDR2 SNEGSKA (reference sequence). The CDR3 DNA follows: TGCAGTGCTAGGAAGTCAGCGAGCACAGATACGCAGTATTTT. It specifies CSARKSASTDTQYF.

The CDR3 spells CASSYSLREDNEQFF. CDR3 DNA sequence: TGTGCCAGCAGTTACTCCCTCCGGGAGGACAATGAGCAGTTCTTC. The chain has TRBV6-5 and TRBJ2-1, with 7 bases that match TRBD2. Looked up from germline, CDR1 is MNHEY and CDR2 is SVGAGI. The CDR3 is 15 amino acids. V lost 0 bases, J lost 5 bases, and 4 bases stayed unmatched.

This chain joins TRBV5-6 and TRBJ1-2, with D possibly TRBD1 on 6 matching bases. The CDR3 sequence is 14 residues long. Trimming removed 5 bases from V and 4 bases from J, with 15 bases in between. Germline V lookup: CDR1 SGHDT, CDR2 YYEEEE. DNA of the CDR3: TGTGCCAGCAGTCCCAGGGGATATGGCTATGGCTACACCTTC. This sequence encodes CASSPRGYGYGYTF.

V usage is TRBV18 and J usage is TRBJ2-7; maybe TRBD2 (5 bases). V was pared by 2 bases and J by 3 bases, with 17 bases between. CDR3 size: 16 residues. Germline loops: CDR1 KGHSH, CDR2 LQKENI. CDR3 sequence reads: CASSPVASLRLYEQYF. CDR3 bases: TGTGCCAGCTCACCAGTGGCTAGCCTACGCCTCTACGAGCAGTACTTC. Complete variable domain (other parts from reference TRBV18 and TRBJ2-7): NAGVMQNPRHLVRRRGQEARLRCSPMKGHSHVYWYRQLPEEGLKFMVYLQKENIIDESGMPKERFSAEFPKEGPSILRIQQVVRGDSAAYFCASSPVASLRLYEQYFGPGTRLTVT.

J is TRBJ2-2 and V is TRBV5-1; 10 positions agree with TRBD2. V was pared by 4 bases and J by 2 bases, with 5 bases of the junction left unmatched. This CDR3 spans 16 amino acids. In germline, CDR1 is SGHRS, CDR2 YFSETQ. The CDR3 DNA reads TGCGCCAGCAGCGAACTAGCGGGATTAAACACCGGGGAGCTGTTTTTT. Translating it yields CASSELAGLNTGELFF. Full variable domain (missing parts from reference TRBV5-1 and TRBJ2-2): KAGVTQTPRYLIKTRGQQVTLSCSPISGHRSVSWYQQTPGQGLQFLFEYFSETQRNKGNFPGRFSGRQFSNSRSEMNVSTLELGDSALYLCASSELAGLNTGELFFGEGSRLTVL.

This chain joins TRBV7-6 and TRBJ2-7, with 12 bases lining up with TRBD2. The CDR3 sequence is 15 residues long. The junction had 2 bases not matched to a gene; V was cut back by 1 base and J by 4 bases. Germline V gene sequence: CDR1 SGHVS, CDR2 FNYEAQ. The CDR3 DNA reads TGTGCCAGCAGCTTAGAACTAGCGGGAGGATACGAGCAGTACTTC. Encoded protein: CASSLELAGGYEQYF.

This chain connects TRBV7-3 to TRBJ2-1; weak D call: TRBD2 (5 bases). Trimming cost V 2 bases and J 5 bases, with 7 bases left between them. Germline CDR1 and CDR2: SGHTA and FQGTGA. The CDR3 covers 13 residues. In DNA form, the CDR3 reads TGTGCCAGCAGCTTAGACGGGGACAATGAGCAGTTCTTC. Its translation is CASSLDGDNEQFF.

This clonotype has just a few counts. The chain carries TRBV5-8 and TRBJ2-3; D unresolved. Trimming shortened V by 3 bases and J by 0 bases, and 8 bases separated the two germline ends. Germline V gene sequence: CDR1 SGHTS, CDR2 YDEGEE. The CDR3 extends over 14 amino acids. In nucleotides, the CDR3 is TGTGCCAGCAGCTGGGATCCCAGCACAGATACGCAGTATTTT. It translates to CASSWDPSTDTQYF.

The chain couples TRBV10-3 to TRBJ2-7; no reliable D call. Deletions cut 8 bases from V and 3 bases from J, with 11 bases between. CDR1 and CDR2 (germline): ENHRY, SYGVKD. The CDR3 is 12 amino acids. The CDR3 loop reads CAIATPGYEQYF. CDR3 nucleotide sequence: TGTGCCATCGCGACCCCGGGCTACGAGCAGTACTTC.